This T cell receptor beta chain was identified during a study of cytomegalovirus exposure and HLA in healthy donors. Whole-study results and caveats: For most TCR sequences rarity was the rule, although some public TCRs occurred in many donors.

Amplification used 60 Vbeta primers and 13 Jbeta primers. Assay used: immunoSEQ multiplex PCR; TCRdb lists only in-frame clones, some missing. The sample has approximately 100,000 clones; approximately 72% are singletons. With respect to this clone: Its target is not known.

Sequencing was carried out using PBMCs. The receptor's source is a woman between 45 and 60 years old in good health and CMV-seronegative.

The CDR3 sequence is CSVGASWEFTF. DNA of the CDR3: TGCAGCGTTGGGGCTTCGTGGGAGTTTACCTTC. J is TRBJ1-2 and V is TRBV29-1; no clear D. The CDR3 length is 11 residues. Looked up from germline, CDR1 is SQVTM and CDR2 is ANQGSEA. Trimming removed 4 bases at V and 14 bases at J, with 17 bases between. The full variable domain, completed using reference TRBV29-1 and TRBJ1-2, is SAVISQKPSRDICQRGTSLTIQCQVDSQVTMMFWYRQQPGQSLTLIATANQGSEATYESGFVIDKFPISRPNLTFSTLTVSNMSPEDSSIYLCSVGASWEFTFGSGTRLTVV.